In this sample, the clone carrying this T cell receptor (beta chain) turned up many times. The antigen is not known. This beta chain is a stray sequence in a library constructed for alpha chains; its clone size is not meaningful. The time point: sample taken at primary tumor resection. The donor group consisted of 55 to 85 patients who had untreated, early-stage non-small cell lung cancer. TCRdb ran MiXCR on the 5' RACE reads and lists one entry per CDR3 protein. The data contain more than 9,000 distinct CDR3 sequences, about 5.7% of them singletons. This CDR3 comprises 15 residues. Germline values: CDR1 KGHSH, CDR2 LQKENI. V shed 2 bases and J 5 bases; nucleotides not matched to a gene: 8. This record comes from a study of spatial heterogeneity in lung cancer. Study-wide results and limits: Ubiquitous expanded TCR counts tracked ubiquitous nonsynonymous mutations, and regional counts tracked regional ones. Expanded intratumoral alpha and beta TCR counts tracked tumor mutation counts.

The sample was lung tumor tissue, taken at surgery. This rearrangement joins TRBV18 to TRBJ2-5; 7 nucleotides line up with TRBD1. This TCR came from a male donor with early-stage non-small cell lung cancer. The CDR3 region has the DNA TGTGCCAGCTCACCAGAGGGGGCTAGGTCGGAGACCCAGTACTTC. This sequence encodes CASSPEGARSETQYF.